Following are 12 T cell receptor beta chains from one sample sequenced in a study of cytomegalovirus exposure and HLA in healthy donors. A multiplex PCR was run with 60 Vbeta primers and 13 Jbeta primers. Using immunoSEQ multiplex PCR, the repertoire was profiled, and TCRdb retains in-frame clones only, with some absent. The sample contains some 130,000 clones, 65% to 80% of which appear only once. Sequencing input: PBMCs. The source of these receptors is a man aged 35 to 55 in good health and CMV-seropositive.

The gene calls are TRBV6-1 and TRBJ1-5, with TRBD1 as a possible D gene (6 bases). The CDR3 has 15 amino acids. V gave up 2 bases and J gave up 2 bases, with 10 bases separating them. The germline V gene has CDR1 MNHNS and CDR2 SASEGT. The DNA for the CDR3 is TGTGCCAGCAGTGAACGGACAGCGGGCAATCAGCCCCAGCATTTT. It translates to CASSERTAGNQPQHF.

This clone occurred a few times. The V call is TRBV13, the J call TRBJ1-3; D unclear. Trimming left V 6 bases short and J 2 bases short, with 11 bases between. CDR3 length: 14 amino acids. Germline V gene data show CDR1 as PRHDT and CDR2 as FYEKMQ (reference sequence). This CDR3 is CASSFRSPGNTIYF. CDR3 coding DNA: TGTGCCAGCAGTTTCCGGTCTCCTGGAAACACCATATATTTT.

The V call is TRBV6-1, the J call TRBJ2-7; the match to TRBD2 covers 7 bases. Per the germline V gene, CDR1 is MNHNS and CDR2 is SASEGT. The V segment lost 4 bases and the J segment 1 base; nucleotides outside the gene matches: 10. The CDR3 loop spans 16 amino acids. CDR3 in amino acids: CASSARDFGRSYEQYF. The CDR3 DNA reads TGTGCCAGCAGTGCCCGGGACTTCGGGAGGTCCTACGAGCAGTACTTC.

DNA of the CDR3: TGTGCCAGCAGTGAACGGGGGGCGAGGGAGACCCAGTACTTC. Its protein is CASSERGARETQYF. This rearrangement joins TRBV25-1 to TRBJ2-5; D perhaps matches TRBD2 (7 bases). The CDR3 is made up of 14 amino acids. V dropped 2 bases and J dropped 5 bases, with 12 bases sitting between them. CDR1 and CDR2 (germline): MGHDK, SYGVNS.

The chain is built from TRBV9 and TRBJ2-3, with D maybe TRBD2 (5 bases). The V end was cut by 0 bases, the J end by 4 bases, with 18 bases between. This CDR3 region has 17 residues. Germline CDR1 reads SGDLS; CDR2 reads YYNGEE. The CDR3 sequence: CASSVAPFDRTADTQYF. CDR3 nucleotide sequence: TGTGCCAGCAGCGTAGCGCCCTTCGACCGGACTGCAGATACGCAGTATTTT.

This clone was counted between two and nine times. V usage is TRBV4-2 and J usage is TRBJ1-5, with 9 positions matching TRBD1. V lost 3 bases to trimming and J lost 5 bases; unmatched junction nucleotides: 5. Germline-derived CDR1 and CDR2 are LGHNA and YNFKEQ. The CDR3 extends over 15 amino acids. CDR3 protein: CASSHPGQGDQPQHF. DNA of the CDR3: TGTGCCAGCAGCCATCCGGGACAGGGAGATCAGCCCCAGCATTTT.

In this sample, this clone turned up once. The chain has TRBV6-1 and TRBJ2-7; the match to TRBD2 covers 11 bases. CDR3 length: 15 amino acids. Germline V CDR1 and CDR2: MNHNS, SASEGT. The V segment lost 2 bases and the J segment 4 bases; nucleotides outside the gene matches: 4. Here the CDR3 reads CASSEPGLAVYEQYF. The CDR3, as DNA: TGTGCCAGCAGTGAACCGGGACTAGCGGTGTACGAGCAGTACTTC.

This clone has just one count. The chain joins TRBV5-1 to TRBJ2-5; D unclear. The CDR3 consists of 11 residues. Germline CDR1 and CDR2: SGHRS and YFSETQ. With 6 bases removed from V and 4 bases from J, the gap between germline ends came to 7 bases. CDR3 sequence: CASNEAETQYF. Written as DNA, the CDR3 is TGCGCCAGCAATGAAGCAGAGACCCAGTACTTC. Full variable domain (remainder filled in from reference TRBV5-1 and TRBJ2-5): KAGVTQTPRYLIKTRGQQVTLSCSPISGHRSVSWYQQTPGQGLQFLFEYFSETQRNKGNFPGRFSGRQFSNSRSEMNVSTLELGDSALYLCASNEAETQYFGPGTRLLVL.

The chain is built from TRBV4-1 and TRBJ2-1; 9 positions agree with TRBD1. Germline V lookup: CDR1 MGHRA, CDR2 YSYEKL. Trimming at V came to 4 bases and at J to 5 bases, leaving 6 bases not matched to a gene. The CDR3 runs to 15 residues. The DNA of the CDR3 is TGCGCCAGCAGCCTCCGGGACAGGGCGGACAATGAGCAGTTCTTC. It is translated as CASSLRDRADNEQFF.

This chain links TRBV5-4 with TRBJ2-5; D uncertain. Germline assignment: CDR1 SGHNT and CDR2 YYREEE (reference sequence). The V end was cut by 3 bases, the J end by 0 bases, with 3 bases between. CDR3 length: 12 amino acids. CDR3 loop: CASSSYQETQYF. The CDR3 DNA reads TGTGCCAGCAGCTCGTACCAAGAGACCCAGTACTTC.

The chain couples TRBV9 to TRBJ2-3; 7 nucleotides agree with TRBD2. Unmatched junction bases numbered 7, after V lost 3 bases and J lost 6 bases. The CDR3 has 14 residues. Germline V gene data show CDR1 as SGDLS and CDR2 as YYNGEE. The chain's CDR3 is CASSAEGGSDTQYF. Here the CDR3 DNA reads TGTGCCAGCAGCGCAGAGGGAGGGTCCGATACGCAGTATTTT.

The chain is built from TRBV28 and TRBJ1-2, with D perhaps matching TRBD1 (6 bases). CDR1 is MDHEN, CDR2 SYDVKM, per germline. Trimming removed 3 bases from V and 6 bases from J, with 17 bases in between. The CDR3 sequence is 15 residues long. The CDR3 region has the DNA TGTGCCAGCAGTTTCAGTGTCCTAGGGGGTGATGGCTACACCTTC. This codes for CASSFSVLGGDGYTF.